These 21 T cell receptor beta chains were sequenced from one sample in a study of beta chain features in type 1 diabetes. Investigators reverse transcribed all isolated RNA, so they sequenced expressed TCRB transcripts. This table comes from immunoSEQ multiplex PCR, and its TCRdb copy is limited to in-frame clones, with some not included. This table holds about 900,000 clones, around a sixth found once. Specimen: naive CD4+ T cells from blood. These receptors were taken from a woman between 18 and 29 years old in good health.

The sample holds a few counts of this clone. This chain links TRBV6-6 with TRBJ2-7, with D perhaps TRBD1 (6 bases). Germline V CDR1 and CDR2: MNHNY, SVGAGI (reference sequence). Trimming cost V 5 bases and J 7 bases, with 9 bases left between them. The CDR3 is 11 amino acids. CDR3 region: CASSPGTEQYF. The CDR3 nucleotides are TGTGCCAGCAGTCCGGGGACAGAGCAGTACTTC.

This clone was detected only a few times. V is TRBV2 and J is TRBJ2-2; 9 bases line up with TRBD2. This CDR3 comprises 15 residues. Germline V CDR1 and CDR2: SNHLY, FYNNEI. The V segment lost 8 bases and the J segment 7 bases; nucleotides outside the gene matches: 11. The CDR3 DNA sequence: TGTGCCAGCCGTCCTAGCGGGATAGAGATCGGGGAGCTGTTTTTT. Protein product: CASRPSGIEIGELFF.

This clone was detected a few times. Other DNA sequences from this sample encode an identical CDR3 as well. The chain carries TRBV28 and TRBJ1-2; 10 bases line up with TRBD1. The CDR3 is 15 amino acids. The germline CDR1 and CDR2 sequences are MDHEN and SYDVKM. Trimming removed 4 bases from V and 0 bases from J; junction bases left unmatched: 2. The CDR3 DNA reads TGTGCCAGCAGTTCCGGACAGGGGGCTAACTATGGCTACACCTTC. Its protein is CASSSGQGANYGYTF.

The chain combines TRBV25-1 with TRBJ1-2; 8 bases match TRBD1. J lost 4 bases, V lost 4 bases, and 5 bases had no gene match. CDR3 size: 14 residues. CDR1 and CDR2 (germline): MGHDK, SYGVNS. The CDR3 coding sequence is TGTGCCAGCAGTGTCGGACAGGGACTCTATGGCTACACCTTC. Protein product: CASSVGQGLYGYTF.

This clone has only a few counts. This chain connects TRBV10-3 to TRBJ2-7, with 9 bases that match TRBD1. Unmatched junction bases numbered 2, after V lost 4 bases and J lost 4 bases. The CDR3 spans 13 residues. The germline gives CDR1 ENHRY, CDR2 SYGVKD. The CDR3, as DNA: TGTGCCATCAGTGGGGGACAGGGTTACGAGCAGTACTTC. Amino acids: CAISGGQGYEQYF.

The rearrangement joins TRBV6-5 to TRBJ2-7; maybe TRBD2 (6 bases). V was cut by 6 bases and J by 7 bases, with 13 bases left in between. Germline assignment: CDR1 MNHEY and CDR2 SVGAGI. The CDR3 runs to 12 residues. The CDR3 DNA sequence: TGTGCCAGCAGCCGAGTCCGGGGGGAGCAGTACTTC. This sequence encodes CASSRVRGEQYF.

This clone was counted only a few times. DNA of the CDR3: TGCGCCAGCAGCTTGTCAGGGCACTCTAACACCGGGGAGCTGTTTTTT. This sequence encodes CASSLSGHSNTGELFF. The V call is TRBV5-1, the J call TRBJ2-2, with D perhaps matching TRBD1 (5 bases). CDR1 SGHRS and CDR2 YFSETQ come from the germline V gene. This CDR3 spans 16 amino acids. The V gene lost 1 base and the J gene lost 2 bases, with 12 bases spanning the gap. The full variable domain, completed using reference TRBV5-1 and TRBJ2-2, is KAGVTQTPRYLIKTRGQQVTLSCSPISGHRSVSWYQQTPGQGLQFLFEYFSETQRNKGNFPGRFSGRQFSNSRSEMNVSTLELGDSALYLCASSLSGHSNTGELFFGEGSRLTVL.

This clone showed up just a few times. The chain combines TRBV7-8 with TRBJ2-1; TRBD2 matches 7 bases. CDR3 length: 15 residues. Trimming removed 2 bases from V and 8 bases from J; junction bases left unmatched: 9. The V gene's germline CDR1 is SGHVS and CDR2 FQNEAQ. Written as DNA, the CDR3 is TGTGCCAGCAGCTTATTTCCGGCGGGAGCCCATGAGCAGTTCTTC. The encoded protein is CASSLFPAGAHEQFF.

This clone appeared once. The chain employs TRBV7-2 and TRBJ2-1; 10 bases line up with TRBD2. With V trimmed by 5 bases and J by 2 bases, 15 bases remained unmatched. The V gene's germline CDR1 is SGHTA and CDR2 FQGNSA. CDR3 length: 19 amino acids. The CDR3 protein is CASSPRSSGRLRTYNEQFF. The CDR3 DNA is TGTGCCAGCAGCCCTCGTAGTAGCGGGAGGCTGAGGACCTACAATGAGCAGTTCTTC.

This clone was found a few times. The V gene is TRBV2, the J gene TRBJ2-1, with a possible D match to TRBD2 (5 bases). CDR1 SNHLY and CDR2 FYNNEI come from the germline V gene. The CDR3 is made up of 10 amino acids. V was cut by 4 bases and J by 14 bases, with 9 bases left in between. DNA for the CDR3: TGTGCCAGCAGTGCCGGGATGGAGTTCTTC. It yields the protein CASSAGMEFF. Supplemented by reference TRBV2 and TRBJ2-1, the full variable domain reads EPEVTQTPSHQVTQMGQEVILRCVPISNHLYFYWYRQILGQKVEFLVSFYNNEISEKSEIFDDQFSVERPDGSNFTLKIRSTKLEDSAMYFCASSAGMEFFGPGTRLTVL.

As regards this clone: Other DNA sequences in this sample translate to the same CDR3. The chain has TRBV28 and TRBJ2-6, with a possible D match to TRBD2 (5 bases). The germline CDR1 and CDR2 sequences are MDHEN and SYDVKM. V lost 5 bases and J 0 bases, leaving 8 bases between the germline ends. The CDR3 has 15 amino acids. The CDR3 region is CASSNRGSGANVLTF. CDR3 DNA sequence: TGTGCCAGCAGTAACCGGGGCTCTGGGGCCAACGTCCTGACTTTC. The full variable domain, its missing parts supplied by reference TRBV28 and TRBJ2-6, is DVKVTQSSRYLVKRTGEKVFLECVQDMDHENMFWYRQDPGLGLRLIYFSYDVKMKEKGDIPEGYSVSREKKERFSLILESASTNQTSMYLCASSNRGSGANVLTFGAGSRLTVL.

This clone has only a few counts. The chain combines TRBV4-3 with TRBJ2-1; 14 positions agree with TRBD2. Germline V gives CDR1 LGHNA, CDR2 YSLEER. The CDR3 is made up of 20 amino acids. J lost 2 bases, V lost 2 bases, and 11 bases had no gene match. This CDR3 reads CASSQRLAGGSRGAYNEQFF. The CDR3 DNA reads as TGCGCCAGCAGCCAACGACTAGCGGGAGGGTCAAGGGGAGCCTACAATGAGCAGTTCTTC.

The chain couples TRBV7-9 to TRBJ2-3; no clear D. Trimming shortened V by 11 bases and J by 4 bases, and 13 bases separated the two germline ends. CDR1 and CDR2 (germline): SEHNR, FQNEAQ (reference sequence). The CDR3 sequence is 12 residues long. Here the CDR3 DNA reads TGTGCCGCACAGAAGTCGTCAGATACGCAGTATTTT. This translates into CAAQKSSDTQYF. The variable domain in full, with the rest retrieved from reference TRBV7-9 and TRBJ2-3, is DTGVSQNPRHKITKRGQNVTFRCDPISEHNRLYWYRQTLGQGPEFLTYFQNEAQLEKSRLLSDRFSAERPKGSFSTLEIQRTEQGDSAMYLCAAQKSSDTQYFGPGTRLTVL.

This clone has more than one count but fewer than ten. The chain employs TRBV7-6 and TRBJ1-1; 8 bases agree with TRBD1. The germline V gene has CDR1 SGHVS and CDR2 FNYEAQ. V dropped 5 bases and J dropped 4; count of bases not matched to a gene: 12. The CDR3 consists of 16 residues. The CDR3 region is CASSPSDRGRGTEAFF. Written as DNA, the CDR3 is TGTGCCAGCAGCCCATCTGACAGGGGACGGGGCACTGAAGCTTTCTTT. The full variable domain, rest sourced from reference TRBV7-6 and TRBJ1-1, is GAGVSQSPRYKVTKRGQDVALRCDPISGHVSLYWYRQALGQGPEFLTYFNYEAQQDKSGLPNDRFSAERPEGSISTLTIQRTEQRDSAMYRCASSPSDRGRGTEAFFGQGTRLTVV.

The chain uses TRBV5-1 and TRBJ2-2; the D is unclear. CDR1 is SGHRS, CDR2 YFSETQ, per germline. The CDR3 extends over 13 amino acids. The V gene lost 1 base and the J gene lost 7 bases, with 8 bases spanning the gap. CDR3 residues: CASSLMTGGELFF. The CDR3 DNA follows: TGCGCCAGCAGCTTGATGACCGGCGGGGAGCTGTTTTTT.

The V and J genes are TRBV7-9 and TRBJ2-2; perhaps TRBD2 as D (5 bases). The length of the CDR3 is 13 residues. CDR1 is SEHNR and CDR2 is FQNEAQ in the germline V gene (reference sequence). The V gene lost 5 bases and the J gene lost 7 bases, with 11 bases spanning the gap. The CDR3 nucleotides are TGTGCCAGCAGCCCCCGGACTGTCGGGGAGCTGTTTTTT. It codes for CASSPRTVGELFF.

The V and J genes are TRBV5-4 and TRBJ1-1; D is possibly TRBD1 (5 bases). V was cut by 4 bases and J by 5 bases, with 15 bases left in between. The CDR3 is 14 residues long. Germline V gene lookup returns CDR1 SGHNT and CDR2 YYREEE (reference sequence). In nucleotides, the CDR3 is TGTGCCAGCAGCGATCGGGGGAGCCTTACTGAAGCTTTCTTT. Translating it yields CASSDRGSLTEAFF.

The V and J genes are TRBV19 and TRBJ2-5, with D possibly TRBD2 on 5 matching bases. Trimming removed 5 bases at V and 1 base at J, with 11 bases between. Germline CDR1 is LNHDA and CDR2 is SQIVND (reference sequence). This CDR3 is built from 14 residues. CDR3 nucleotide sequence: TGTGCCAGTAGTCGCTGGGCGGGCCAAGAGACCCAGTACTTC. Its translation: CASSRWAGQETQYF.

This clone has just a few counts. J is TRBJ1-1 and V is TRBV18; maybe TRBD1 (5 bases). The CDR3 length is 14 residues. The V and J ends lost 8 bases and 6 bases respectively, with 19 bases between them. CDR1 is KGHSH and CDR2 is LQKENI in the germline V gene. Here the CDR3 DNA reads TGTGCCAGCATTAAGGGGCAGGGTTTGGCTGAAGCTTTCTTT. Amino acids: CASIKGQGLAEAFF.

The chain recombines TRBV13 with TRBJ2-3; D ambiguous. Germline V gene lookup returns CDR1 PRHDT and CDR2 FYEKMQ (reference sequence). The CDR3 runs 12 residues. V dropped 6 bases and J dropped 2 bases, with 6 bases sitting between them. The CDR3 bases are TGTGCCAGCAGTTATAACACAGATACGCAGTATTTT. Translating it yields CASSYNTDTQYF.

A few counts support this clone. The rearrangement uses TRBV7-8 and TRBJ2-1; TRBD1 might be the D (5 bases). V lost 4 bases to trimming and J lost 7 bases, with 11 bases between them. Germline assignment: CDR1 SGHVS and CDR2 FQNEAQ. This CDR3 contains 13 residues. CDR3 in amino acids: CASSSTVTNEQFF. CDR3 sequence (DNA): TGTGCCAGCAGCTCGACAGTTACGAATGAGCAGTTCTTC.